The entry below describes one TCR beta chain. Its antigen is not known. Mismatch with germline at one junction end may stem from a read error. At the Johns Hopkins FTIC core, DNA taken from cultured CD4+ T cells was sequenced by way of the Oncomine TCR Beta short-read assay. From the PCR reads, TCRdb called clonotypes with MiXCR, one entry per CDR3 protein. Here the sample spans some 18,000 distinct CDR3 sequences, roughly 50% being singletons. This record comes from a study of vaccination and CD4 T cells after COVID-19. Findings of the study overall: In convalescent patients, a median 86.3% of post-vaccine SARS-CoV-2-reactive clones appeared only after vaccination.

Treatment: roughly 11-day PBMC culture with coronavirus spike peptide pools or control peptides (ViraFEST assay). The CDR3 contains 15 residues. The germline V gene encodes CDR1 LNHNV and CDR2 YYDKDF (reference sequence). This TCR came from a human donor who had recovered from COVID-19. This sequence joins TRBV15 and TRBJ1-6, with 7 bases identical to TRBD1. The sample comprised CD4+ T cells from blood, cultured in vitro. This CDR3 is CGTSSGRDSNSPLHF. In nucleotides, the CDR3 is TGTGGCACCAGCAGTGGAAGGGACAGTAATTCACCCCTCCACTTT.